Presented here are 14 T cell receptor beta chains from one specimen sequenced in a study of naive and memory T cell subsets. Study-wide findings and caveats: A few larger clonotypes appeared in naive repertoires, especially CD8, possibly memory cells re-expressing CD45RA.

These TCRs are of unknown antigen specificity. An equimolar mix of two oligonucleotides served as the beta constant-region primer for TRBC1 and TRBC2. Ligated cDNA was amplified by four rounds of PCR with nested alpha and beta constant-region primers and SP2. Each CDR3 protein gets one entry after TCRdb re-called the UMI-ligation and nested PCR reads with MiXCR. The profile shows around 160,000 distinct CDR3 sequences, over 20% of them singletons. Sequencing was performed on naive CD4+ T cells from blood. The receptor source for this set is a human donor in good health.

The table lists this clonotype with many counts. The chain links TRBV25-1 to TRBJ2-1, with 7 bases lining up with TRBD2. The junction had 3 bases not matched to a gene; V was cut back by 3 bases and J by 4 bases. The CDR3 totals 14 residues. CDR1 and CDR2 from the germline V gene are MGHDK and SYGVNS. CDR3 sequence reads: CASSDSGYYNEQFF. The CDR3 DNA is TGTGCCAGCAGTGATAGCGGGTATTACAATGAGCAGTTCTTC. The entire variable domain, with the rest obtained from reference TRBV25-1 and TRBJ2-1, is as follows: EADIYQTPRYLVIGTGKKITLECSQTMGHDKMYWYQQDPGMELHLIHYSYGVNSTEKGDLSSESTVSRIRTEHFPLTLESARPSHTSQYLCASSDSGYYNEQFFGPGTRLTVL.

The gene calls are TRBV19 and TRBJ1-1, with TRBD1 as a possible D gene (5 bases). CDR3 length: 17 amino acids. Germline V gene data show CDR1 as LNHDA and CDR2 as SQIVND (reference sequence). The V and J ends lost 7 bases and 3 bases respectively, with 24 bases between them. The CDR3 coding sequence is TGTGCCAGTACCGATGGGGGGAGAAGAACAAAGGACACTGAAGCTTTCTTT. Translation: CASTDGGRRTKDTEAFF.

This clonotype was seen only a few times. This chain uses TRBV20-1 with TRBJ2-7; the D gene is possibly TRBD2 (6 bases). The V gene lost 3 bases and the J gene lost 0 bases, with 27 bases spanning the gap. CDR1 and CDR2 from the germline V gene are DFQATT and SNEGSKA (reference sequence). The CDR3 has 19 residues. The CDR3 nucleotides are TGCAGTGCTAGCTGGTTCGGCGGGACTTCACTGAACCCCTCCTACGAGCAGTACTTC. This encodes CSASWFGGTSLNPSYEQYF.

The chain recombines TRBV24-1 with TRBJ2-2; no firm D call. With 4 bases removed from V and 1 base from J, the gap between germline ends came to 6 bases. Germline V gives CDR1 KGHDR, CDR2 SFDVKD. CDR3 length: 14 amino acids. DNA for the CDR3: TGTGCCACCAGTGAGAGGCTGAACACCGGGGAGCTGTTTTTT. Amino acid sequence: CATSERLNTGELFF.

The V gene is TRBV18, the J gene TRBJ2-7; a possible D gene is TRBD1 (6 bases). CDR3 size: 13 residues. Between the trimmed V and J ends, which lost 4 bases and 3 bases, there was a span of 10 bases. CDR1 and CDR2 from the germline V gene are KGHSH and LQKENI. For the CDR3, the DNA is TGTGCCAGCTCACTGGACAGTTACTACGAGCAGTACTTC. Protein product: CASSLDSYYEQYF.

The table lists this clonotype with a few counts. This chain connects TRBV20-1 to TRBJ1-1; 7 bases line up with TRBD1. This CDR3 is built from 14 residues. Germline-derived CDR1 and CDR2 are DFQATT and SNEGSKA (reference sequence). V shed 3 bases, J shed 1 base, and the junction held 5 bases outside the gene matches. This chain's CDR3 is CSASRRGQNTEAFF. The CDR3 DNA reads TGCAGTGCTAGCAGGAGGGGGCAGAACACTGAAGCTTTCTTT.

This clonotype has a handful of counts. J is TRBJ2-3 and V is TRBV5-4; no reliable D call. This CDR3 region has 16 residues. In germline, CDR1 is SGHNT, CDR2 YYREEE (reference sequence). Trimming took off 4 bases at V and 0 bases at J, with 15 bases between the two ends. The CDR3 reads CASSLPTGYSTDTQYF. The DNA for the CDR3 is TGTGCCAGCAGCCTGCCGACTGGTTATAGCACAGATACGCAGTATTTT.

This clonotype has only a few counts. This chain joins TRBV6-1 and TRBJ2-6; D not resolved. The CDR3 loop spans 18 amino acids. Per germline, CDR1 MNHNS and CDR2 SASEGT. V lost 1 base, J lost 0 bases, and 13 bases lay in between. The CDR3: CASSEVFVGFSGANVLTF. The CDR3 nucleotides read TGTGCCAGCAGTGAAGTTTTTGTGGGCTTCTCTGGGGCCAACGTCCTGACTTTC.

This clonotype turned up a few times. Written as DNA, the CDR3 is TGCAGTGCTAGCAAGGACAGGGACACCGGGGAGCTGTTTTTT. It translates to CSASKDRDTGELFF. This sequence joins TRBV20-1 and TRBJ2-2; 8 bases fit TRBD1. The CDR3 loop spans 14 amino acids. Trimming removed 3 bases from V and 3 bases from J; junction bases left unmatched: 3. Germline V gene lookup returns CDR1 DFQATT and CDR2 SNEGSKA (reference sequence).

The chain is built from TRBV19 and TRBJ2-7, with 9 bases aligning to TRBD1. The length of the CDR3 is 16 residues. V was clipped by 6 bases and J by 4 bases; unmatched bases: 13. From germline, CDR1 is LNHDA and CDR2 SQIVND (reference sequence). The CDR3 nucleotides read TGTGCCAGTAGCCGAACCGGGACAGGGAAAGGATACGAGCAGTACTTC. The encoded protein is CASSRTGTGKGYEQYF.

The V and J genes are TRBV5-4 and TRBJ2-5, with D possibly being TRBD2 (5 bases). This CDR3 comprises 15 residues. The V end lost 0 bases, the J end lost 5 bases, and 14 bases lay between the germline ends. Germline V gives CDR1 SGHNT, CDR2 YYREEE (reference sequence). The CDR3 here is CASSLGGEGRETQYF. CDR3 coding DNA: TGTGCCAGCAGCTTGGGCGGAGAGGGCCGTGAGACCCAGTACTTC. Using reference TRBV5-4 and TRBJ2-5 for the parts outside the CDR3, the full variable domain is ETGVTQSPTHLIKTRGQQVTLRCSSQSGHNTVSWYQQALGQGPQFIFQYYREEENGRGNFPPRFSGLQFPNYSSELNVNALELDDSALYLCASSLGGEGRETQYFGPGTRLLVL.

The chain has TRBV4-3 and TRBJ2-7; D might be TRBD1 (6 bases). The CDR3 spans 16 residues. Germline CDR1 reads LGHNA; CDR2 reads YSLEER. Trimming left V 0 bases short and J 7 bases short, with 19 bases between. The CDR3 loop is CASSQDLVRGRLEQYF. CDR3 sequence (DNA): TGCGCCAGCAGCCAAGATTTAGTCAGGGGCCGTTTGGAGCAGTACTTC.

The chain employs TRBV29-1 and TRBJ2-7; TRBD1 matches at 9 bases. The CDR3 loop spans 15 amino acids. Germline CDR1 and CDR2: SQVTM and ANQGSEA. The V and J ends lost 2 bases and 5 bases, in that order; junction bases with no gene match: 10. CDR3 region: CSVEIQGAHFNEQYF. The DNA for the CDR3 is TGCAGCGTTGAAATACAGGGGGCGCATTTCAACGAGCAGTACTTC.

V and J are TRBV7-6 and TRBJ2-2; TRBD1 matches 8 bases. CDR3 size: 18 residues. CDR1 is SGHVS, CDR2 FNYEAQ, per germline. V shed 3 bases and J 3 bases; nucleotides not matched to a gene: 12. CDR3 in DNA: TGTGCCAGCAGCTTTACTACCAGGGGGCGCAAGGACACCGGGGAGCTGTTTTTT. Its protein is CASSFTTRGRKDTGELFF. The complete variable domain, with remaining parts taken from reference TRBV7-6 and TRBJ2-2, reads GAGVSQSPRYKVTKRGQDVALRCDPISGHVSLYWYRQALGQGPEFLTYFNYEAQQDKSGLPNDRFSAERPEGSISTLTIQRTEQRDSAMYRCASSFTTRGRKDTGELFFGEGSRLTVL.